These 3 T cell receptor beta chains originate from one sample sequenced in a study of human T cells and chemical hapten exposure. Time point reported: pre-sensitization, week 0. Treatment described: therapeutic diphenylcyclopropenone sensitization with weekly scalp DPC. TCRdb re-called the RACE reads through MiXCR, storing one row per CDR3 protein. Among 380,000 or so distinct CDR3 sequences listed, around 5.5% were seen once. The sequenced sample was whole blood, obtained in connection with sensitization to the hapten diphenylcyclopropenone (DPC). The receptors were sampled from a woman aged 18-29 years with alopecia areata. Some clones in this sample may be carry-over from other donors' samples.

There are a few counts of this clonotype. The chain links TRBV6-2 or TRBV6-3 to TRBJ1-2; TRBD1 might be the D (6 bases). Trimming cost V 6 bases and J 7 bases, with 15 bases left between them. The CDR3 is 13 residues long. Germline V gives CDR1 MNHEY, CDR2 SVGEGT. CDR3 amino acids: CASREPGERGYTF. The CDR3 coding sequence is TGTGCCAGCAGGGAGCCAGGGGAGCGTGGCTACACCTTC.

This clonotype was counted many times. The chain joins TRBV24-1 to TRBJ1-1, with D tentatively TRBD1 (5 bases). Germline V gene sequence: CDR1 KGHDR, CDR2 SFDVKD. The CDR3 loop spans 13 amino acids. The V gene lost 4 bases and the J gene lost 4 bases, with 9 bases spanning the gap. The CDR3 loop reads CATSDFDSTEAFF. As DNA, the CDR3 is TGTGCCACCAGTGACTTCGACAGCACTGAAGCTTTCTTT.

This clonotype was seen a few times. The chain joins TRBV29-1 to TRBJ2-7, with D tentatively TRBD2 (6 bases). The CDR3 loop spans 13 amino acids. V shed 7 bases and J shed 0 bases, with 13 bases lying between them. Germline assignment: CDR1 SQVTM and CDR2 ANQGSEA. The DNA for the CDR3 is TGCAGCGGCGGGGACGACCTCTCCTACGAGCAGTACTTC. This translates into CSGGDDLSYEQYF.